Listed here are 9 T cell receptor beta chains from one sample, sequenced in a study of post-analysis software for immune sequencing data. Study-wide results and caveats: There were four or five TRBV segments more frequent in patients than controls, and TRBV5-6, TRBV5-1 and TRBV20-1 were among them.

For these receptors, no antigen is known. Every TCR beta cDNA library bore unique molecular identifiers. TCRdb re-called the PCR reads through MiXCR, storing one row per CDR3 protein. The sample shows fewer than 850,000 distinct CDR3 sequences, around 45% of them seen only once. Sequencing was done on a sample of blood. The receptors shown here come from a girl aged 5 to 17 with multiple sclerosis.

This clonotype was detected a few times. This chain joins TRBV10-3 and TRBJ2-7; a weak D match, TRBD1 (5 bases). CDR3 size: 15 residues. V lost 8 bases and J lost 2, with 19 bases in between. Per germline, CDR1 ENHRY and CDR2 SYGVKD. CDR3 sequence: CAIGEGAGRTYEQYF. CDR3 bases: TGTGCCATCGGAGAAGGAGCAGGGCGGACCTACGAGCAGTACTTC.

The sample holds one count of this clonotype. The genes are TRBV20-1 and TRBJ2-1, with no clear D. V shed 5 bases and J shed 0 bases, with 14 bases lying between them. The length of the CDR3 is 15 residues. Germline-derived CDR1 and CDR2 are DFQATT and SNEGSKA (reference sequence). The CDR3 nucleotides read TGCAGTGCTCACCGCTTGGAATACTCCTACAATGAGCAGTTCTTC. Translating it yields CSAHRLEYSYNEQFF.

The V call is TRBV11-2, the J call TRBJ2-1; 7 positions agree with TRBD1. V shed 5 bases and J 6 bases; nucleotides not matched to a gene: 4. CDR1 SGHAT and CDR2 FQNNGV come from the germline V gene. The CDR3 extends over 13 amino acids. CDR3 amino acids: CASSARQGNEQFF. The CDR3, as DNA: TGTGCCAGCAGCGCCCGACAGGGCAATGAGCAGTTCTTC.

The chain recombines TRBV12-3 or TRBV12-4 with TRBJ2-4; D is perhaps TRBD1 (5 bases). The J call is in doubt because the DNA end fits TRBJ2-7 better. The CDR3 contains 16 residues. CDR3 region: CASSFVGIIRDYEQYF. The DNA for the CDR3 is TGTGCCAGCAGTTTCGTGGGTATCATCAGGGACTACGAGCAGTACTTC.

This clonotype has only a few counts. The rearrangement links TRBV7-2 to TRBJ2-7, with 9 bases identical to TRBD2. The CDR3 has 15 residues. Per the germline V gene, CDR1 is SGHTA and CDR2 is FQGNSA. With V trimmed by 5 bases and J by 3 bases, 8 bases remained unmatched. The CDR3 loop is CASSVPGLAVYEQYF. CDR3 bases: TGTGCCAGCAGCGTCCCGGGACTAGCAGTCTACGAGCAGTACTTC.

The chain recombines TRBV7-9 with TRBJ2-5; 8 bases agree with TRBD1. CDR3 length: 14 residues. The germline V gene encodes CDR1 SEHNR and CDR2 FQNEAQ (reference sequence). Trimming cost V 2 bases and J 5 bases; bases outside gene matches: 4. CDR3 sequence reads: CASSLSQGAETQYF. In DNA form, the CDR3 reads TGTGCCAGCAGCTTATCCCAGGGGGCTGAGACCCAGTACTTC.

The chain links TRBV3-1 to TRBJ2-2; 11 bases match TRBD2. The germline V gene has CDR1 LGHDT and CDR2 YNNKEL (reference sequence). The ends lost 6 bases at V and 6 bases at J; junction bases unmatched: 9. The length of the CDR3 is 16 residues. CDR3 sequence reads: CASRLTSGSTPGELFF. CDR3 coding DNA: TGTGCCAGCAGGCTAACTAGCGGGAGTACCCCCGGGGAGCTGTTTTTT.

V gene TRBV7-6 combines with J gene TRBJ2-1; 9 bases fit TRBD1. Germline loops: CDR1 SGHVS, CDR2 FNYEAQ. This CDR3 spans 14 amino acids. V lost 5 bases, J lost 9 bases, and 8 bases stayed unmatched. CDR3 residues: CASSERTGVSEQFF. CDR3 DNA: TGTGCCAGCAGCGAGAGGACAGGGGTTTCTGAGCAGTTCTTC.

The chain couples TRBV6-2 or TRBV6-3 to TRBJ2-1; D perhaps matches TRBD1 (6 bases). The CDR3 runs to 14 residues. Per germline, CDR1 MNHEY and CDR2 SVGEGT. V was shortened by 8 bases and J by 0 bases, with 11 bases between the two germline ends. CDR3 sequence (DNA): TGTGCCAGCCGGACCAGGGGCTCCTACAATGAGCAGTTCTTC. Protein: CASRTRGSYNEQFF.